This record looks at one T cell receptor (beta chain) sequence and its context. What it recognizes is unknown. The sampling schedule covered blood at baseline, cycle 4 day 1, and cycle 7 day 1. This specimen comes from a study of OX40 agonist ivuxolimab in advanced cancers. Looking at the study overall: Partial response was recorded in three patients: one hepatocellular carcinoma and two cutaneous melanoma cases.

Here immunoSEQ multiplex PCR was the method, and the copy in TCRdb shows in-frame clones only, minus some. Of 50,000 to 80,000 clones in the sample, roughly four fifths were seen once. Study outcomes and limitations: The study observed clonal expansion of CD4+ and CD8+ blood T cells by week 6 at 0.1 to 3.0 mg/kg. Also present in some nonresponders was a low level of normalized T-cell clonal expansion.

Germline CDR1 is SGHRS and CDR2 is YFSETQ. Trimming stripped 0 bases from V and 4 bases from J, with 8 bases between. This CDR3 contains 14 residues. The V gene is TRBV5-1, the J gene TRBJ2-1, with D unresolved. The sequencing used CD4+ or CD8+ T cells sorted from blood, collected in a trial of the OX40 agonist ivuxolimab. This clonotype was sampled from an adult with an advanced solid tumor such as melanoma, head and neck, liver or kidney cancer. The CDR3 reads CASSLAGQYNEQFF. Here the CDR3 DNA reads TGCGCCAGCAGCTTGGCCGGGCAGTACAATGAGCAGTTCTTC.